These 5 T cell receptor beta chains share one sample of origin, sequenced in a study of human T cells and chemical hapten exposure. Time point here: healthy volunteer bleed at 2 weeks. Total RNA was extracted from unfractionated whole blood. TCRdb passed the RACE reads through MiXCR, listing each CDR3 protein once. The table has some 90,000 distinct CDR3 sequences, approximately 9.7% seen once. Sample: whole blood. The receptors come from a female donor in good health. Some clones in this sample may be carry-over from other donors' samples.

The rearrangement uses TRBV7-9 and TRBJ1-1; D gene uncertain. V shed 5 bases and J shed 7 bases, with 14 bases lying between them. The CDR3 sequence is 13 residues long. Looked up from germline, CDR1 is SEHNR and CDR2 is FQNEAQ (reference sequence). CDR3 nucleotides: TGTGCCAGCAGCCCCGGGAGAGCAGTTGAAGCTTTCTTT. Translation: CASSPGRAVEAFF.

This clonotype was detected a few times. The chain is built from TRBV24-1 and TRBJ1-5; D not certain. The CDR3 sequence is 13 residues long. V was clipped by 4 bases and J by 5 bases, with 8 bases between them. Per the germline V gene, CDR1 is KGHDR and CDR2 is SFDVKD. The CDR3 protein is CATSDGRDQPQHF. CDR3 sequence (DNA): TGTGCCACCAGTGACGGGAGGGATCAGCCCCAGCATTTT.

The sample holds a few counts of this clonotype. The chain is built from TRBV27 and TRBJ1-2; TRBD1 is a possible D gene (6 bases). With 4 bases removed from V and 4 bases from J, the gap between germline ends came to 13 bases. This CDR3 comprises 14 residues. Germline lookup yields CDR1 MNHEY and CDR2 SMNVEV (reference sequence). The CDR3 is CASSSDSELYGYTF. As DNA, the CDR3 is TGTGCCAGCAGTTCGGACAGCGAGCTCTATGGCTACACCTTC.

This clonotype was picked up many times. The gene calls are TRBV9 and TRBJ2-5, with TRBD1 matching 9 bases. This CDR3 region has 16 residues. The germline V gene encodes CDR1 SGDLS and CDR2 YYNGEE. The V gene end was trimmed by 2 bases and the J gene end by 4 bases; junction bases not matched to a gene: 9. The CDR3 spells CASSVVDRGVRETQYF. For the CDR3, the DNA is TGTGCCAGCAGCGTCGTGGACAGGGGTGTCCGAGAGACCCAGTACTTC.

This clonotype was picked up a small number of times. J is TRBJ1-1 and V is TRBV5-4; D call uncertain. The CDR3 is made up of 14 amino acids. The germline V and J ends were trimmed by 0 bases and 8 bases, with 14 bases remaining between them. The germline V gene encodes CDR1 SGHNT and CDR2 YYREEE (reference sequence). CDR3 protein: CASSLGGGLQEAFF. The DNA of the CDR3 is TGTGCCAGCAGCTTGGGTGGTGGGCTTCAAGAAGCTTTCTTT. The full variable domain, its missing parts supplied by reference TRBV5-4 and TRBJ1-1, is ETGVTQSPTHLIKTRGQQVTLRCSSQSGHNTVSWYQQALGQGPQFIFQYYREEENGRGNFPPRFSGLQFPNYSSELNVNALELDDSALYLCASSLGGGLQEAFFGQGTRLTVV.